Listed here are 24 T cell receptor beta chains from one sample, sequenced in a study of tumor and adjacent non-tumor tissue in lung cancer. A modified ARM-PCR protocol with three rounds of nested PCR amplified TCRbeta. TCRdb reprocessed the multiplex PCR reads with MiXCR, giving one entry per CDR3 protein. The sample includes tens of thousands of distinct CDR3 sequences, about two thirds of them seen just once. This sample's RNA came from whole unsorted tissue. This non-tumor lung sample came from over 3 cm beyond the tumor edge. The sequencing sample was made of distant non-tumor lung tissue. Source of these receptors: a woman between 45 and 65 years old with non-small cell lung cancer.

Judged by abundance, this clonotype is large. The rearrangement joins TRBV20-1 to TRBJ2-7; 8 nucleotides match TRBD1. After removal of 3 bases from V and 3 bases from J, the junction contained 7 bases not matched to a gene. CDR3 length: 14 amino acids. The germline gives CDR1 DFQATT, CDR2 SNEGSKA (reference sequence). The CDR3 DNA reads TGCAGTGCTAGTAGTGAGGGGACAGGCTACGAGCAGTACTTC. Amino acid sequence: CSASSEGTGYEQYF.

On this clonotype: A junction boundary mismatches the germline segment, possibly from a read error. The CDR3, as DNA: TGTCCCAGCAGACGAAGCGGACTGAACACTGGGGAGCTGTTTTTT. Its protein is CPSRRSGLNTGELFF. The J gene is TRBJ2-2, the V gene TRBV6-2 or TRBV6-3; TRBD2 might be the D (5 bases). Germline V gene sequence: CDR1 MNHEY, CDR2 SVGEGT. This CDR3 has 15 amino acids.

This clonotype was detected many times. Mismatch with germline at one junction end may stem from a read error. This chain uses TRBV28 with TRBJ2-7; D might be TRBD2 (5 bases). From germline, CDR1 is MDHEN and CDR2 SYDVKM. The CDR3 runs to 13 residues. This CDR3 is CTSRTGVASEQYF. In nucleotides, the CDR3 is TGTACCAGCAGGACTGGGGTAGCGAGCGAGCAGTACTTC.

Points on this clonotype: Possible read error: a much larger clone is one base away. The chain uses TRBV20-1 and TRBJ2-5; D perhaps matches TRBD2 (5 bases). Germline V lookup: CDR1 DFQATT, CDR2 SNEGSKA (reference sequence). CDR3 length: 13 residues. The CDR3 coding sequence is TGCAGTGCTCTTTACGGACTGGAAGAGGCCCAGTACTTC. Amino acids: CSALYGLEEAQYF.

CDR3 in amino acids: CASSLGGRYEQYF. CDR3 DNA sequence: TGTGCCAGCAGCTTGGGGGGTAGGTACGAGCAGTACTTC. The V gene is TRBV11-2, the J gene TRBJ2-7, with D possibly TRBD2 on 6 matching bases. V lost 3 bases and J lost 4, with 10 bases in between. CDR1 SGHAT and CDR2 FQNNGV come from the germline V gene. The CDR3 is made up of 13 amino acids.

This clonotype has just a few counts. V usage is TRBV20-1 and J usage is TRBJ2-5, with 7 bases matching TRBD2. The CDR3 consists of 15 residues. CDR1 DFQATT and CDR2 SNEGSKA come from the germline V gene (reference sequence). V lost 3 bases, J lost 1 base, and 8 bases stayed unmatched. CDR3 region: CSASNLRETQETQYF. The CDR3 nucleotides are TGCAGTGCTAGTAATCTGCGGGAGACCCAAGAGACCCAGTACTTC.

The table lists this clonotype with a few counts. An end of the junction does not agree with germline; a read error may underlie this. This chain connects TRBV11-2 to TRBJ1-4, with D uncertain. The CDR3 length is 15 residues. The V gene's germline CDR1 is SGHAT and CDR2 FQNNGV. This CDR3 reads CTSSLEGQSNEKLFF. The CDR3 region has the DNA TGTACCAGCAGCTTAGAAGGTCAGAGTAATGAAAAACTGTTTTTT.

Points on this clonotype: One end of the junction is discordant with germline, which a read error may explain. This rearrangement joins TRBV4-1 to TRBJ2-5; D may be TRBD1 or TRBD2 (6 bases each). This CDR3 spans 17 amino acids. Germline CDR1 reads MGHRA; CDR2 reads YSYEKL. The CDR3 loop reads CARSQGGRGGERDTQYF. CDR3 sequence (DNA): TGCGCCAGAAGCCAAGGTGGCAGGGGAGGAGAAAGAGATACCCAGTACTTC.

Of note for this clonotype: At one end, the junction sequence differs from germline, possibly due to a read error. The J gene is TRBJ2-7, the V gene TRBV11-2; D unresolved. The CDR3 covers 15 residues. Germline V gene data show CDR1 as SGHAT and CDR2 as FQNNGV. In nucleotides, the CDR3 is TGTGTCAGCACCTTATCTCCGAAACCCTCCTACGAGCAGTACTTC. Amino acids: CVSTLSPKPSYEQYF.

Points on this clonotype: A read error may account for a junction end that differs from germline. V gene TRBV2 combines with J gene TRBJ2-6; TRBD1 agrees at 10 bases. The V gene's germline CDR1 is SNHLY and CDR2 FYNNEI. This CDR3 is built from 16 residues. CDR3 sequence (DNA): TGTGCCAGCTCTCGGGACAGGGGCCCTGGGGCCAACCTCCTGACTTTC. Amino acid sequence: CASSRDRGPGANLLTF.

This clonotype was detected ten times or more. The chain uses TRBV5-4 and TRBJ2-3, with 9 bases lining up with TRBD1. This CDR3 is built from 17 residues. CDR1 is SGHNT and CDR2 is YYREEE in the germline V gene (reference sequence). Unmatched junction bases numbered 13, after V lost 4 bases and J lost 4 bases. The CDR3 region has the DNA TGTGCCAGCAGCGGGATGGACAGGGGAACTTATGCAGATACGCAGTATTTT. Its protein is CASSGMDRGTYADTQYF. Combining the CDR3 with reference TRBV5-4 and TRBJ2-3 gives the whole variable domain ETGVTQSPTHLIKTRGQQVTLRCSSQSGHNTVSWYQQALGQGPQFIFQYYREEENGRGNFPPRFSGLQFPNYSSELNVNALELDDSALYLCASSGMDRGTYADTQYFGPGTRLTVL.

This chain uses TRBV11-2 with TRBJ2-1, with D hard to call. Germline V CDR1 and CDR2: SGHAT, FQNNGV. There are 15 residues in the CDR3. V lost 11 bases and J 7 bases, leaving 24 bases between the germline ends. The CDR3 nucleotides are TGTGCCGGTAACTTAGGATCCTTGGCTGGGAATGAGCAGTTCTTC. As protein: CAGNLGSLAGNEQFF.

In regard to this clonotype: At one boundary the junction diverges from the germline segment, which might be a read error. CDR3 coding DNA: TGTGCCAGCGGCTTAAGGGTCACGGGACAGGGGTCTAATGGCTACACCTTC. Translation: CASGLRVTGQGSNGYTF. The chain carries TRBV7-2 and TRBJ1-2, with TRBD1 matching 10 bases. CDR1 is SGHTA, CDR2 FQGNSA, per germline. CDR3 length: 17 residues.

This clonotype appeared once. A single base separates this from a much larger clone, so it may be a read error. The rearrangement joins TRBV12-3 or TRBV12-4 to TRBJ2-3; no reliable D call. This CDR3 spans 14 amino acids. V was shortened by 4 bases and J by 2 bases, with 10 bases between the two germline ends. The CDR3 region has the DNA TGTGCCAGCAGTTCCCAGGAGTTCACAGATACGCAGTATTTT. Residues: CASSSQEFTDTQYF.

This clonotype was found many times. The chain uses TRBV6-2 or TRBV6-3 and TRBJ2-1; D is possibly TRBD2 (5 bases). Trimming took 0 bases from V and 16 from J, leaving 22 bases between them. The CDR3 has 15 residues. Germline V gives CDR1 MNHEY, CDR2 SVGEGT. CDR3 nucleotides: TGTGCCAGCAGTTACTCGATTGCGGGCGAAAGACCGTTATTCTTC. Translation gives CASSYSIAGERPLFF.

Notes on this clonotype: A junction end diverges from the germline sequence, so it may reflect a read error. The CDR3 here is CASSYATGNKPQHF. The CDR3 coding sequence is TGTGCCAGCAGTTACGCGACAGGGAATAAGCCTCAGCATTTT. The chain combines TRBV6-6 with TRBJ1-5, with 7 bases identical to TRBD1. Per germline, CDR1 MNHNY and CDR2 SVGAGI (reference sequence). This CDR3 is built from 14 residues.

A word on this clonotype: This clone may be a read error of a much larger clone one base away. The rearrangement links TRBV6-2 or TRBV6-3 to TRBJ2-3; tentatively, D is TRBD1 (6 bases). This CDR3 contains 16 residues. Trimming removed 2 bases from V and 10 bases from J, with 22 bases in between. Germline V gene sequence: CDR1 MNHEY, CDR2 SVGEGT. The CDR3 DNA reads TGTGCCAGCAGTTACCCCGTCAGGGGTTCCAGGGATGCGCAGTATTTT. Amino acid sequence: CASSYPVRGSRDAQYF.

Points on this clonotype: This could be a read error, since a much larger clone is one nucleotide away. The chain uses TRBV28 and TRBJ2-3, with D uncertain. There are 15 residues in the CDR3. Trimming pared 5 bases from V and 10 bases from J, leaving 22 bases between. Germline lookup yields CDR1 MDHEN and CDR2 SYDVKM. This CDR3 is CASSVVLGDPGAQYF. The CDR3 DNA is TGTGCCAGCAGTGTTGTTCTCGGTGATCCGGGCGCGCAGTATTTT.

Note on this clonotype: A much larger clone sits a single nucleotide away, making a read error possible. The rearrangement uses TRBV20-1 and TRBJ2-5; D is possibly TRBD2 (5 bases). Germline lookup yields CDR1 DFQATT and CDR2 SNEGSKA (reference sequence). The length of the CDR3 is 16 residues. The CDR3, as DNA: TGCAGTACTAGAGTCCCTCGGGCGGCAGACCAAGAGACCCAGTACTTC. It is translated as CSTRVPRAADQETQYF.

For this clonotype: Germline is not matched at one junction end, which may reflect a read error. This chain connects TRBV6-5 to TRBJ1-6, with TRBD1 matching 9 bases. This CDR3 is 12 amino acids long. Per the germline V gene, CDR1 is MNHEY and CDR2 is SVGAGI. In DNA, the CDR3 is TGTACCAGTCGGACAGGGGATTTACCCCTCCACTTT. It specifies CTSRTGDLPLHF.

In regard to this clonotype: A read error may produce the germline difference seen at one junction end. The rearrangement links TRBV11-2 to TRBJ2-1; D is possibly TRBD1 (5 bases). Germline-derived CDR1 and CDR2 are SGHAT and FQNNGV. There are 15 residues in the CDR3. CDR3 DNA sequence: TGTACCAGCGCCTCAGGGCTTAGCTCCTACAATGAACAGTTCTTC. It codes for CTSASGLSSYNEQFF.

Comment on this clonotype: A much larger clone sits a single nucleotide away, making a read error possible. The rearrangement links TRBV28 to TRBJ1-1; D might be TRBD1 (6 bases). V shed 6 bases and J shed 1 base, with 9 bases lying between them. This CDR3 is built from 13 residues. Looked up from germline, CDR1 is MDHEN and CDR2 is SYDVKM. The DNA for the CDR3 is TGTGCCAGCAGGACAGGCCAGAACACTGAAGCTTTCTTT. Encoded protein: CASRTGQNTEAFF.

This clonotype was detected once. Lacking the conserved final phenylalanine or tryptophan, this CDR3 likely reflects a read error. This chain connects TRBV7-8 to TRBJ2-2; D unclear. The length of the CDR3 is 15 residues. CDR1 is SGHVS, CDR2 FQNEAQ, per germline. CDR3 sequence: CASSFANANTVELFL. In DNA, the CDR3 is TGTGCCAGCAGCTTCGCTAACGCGAACACCGTGGAGCTGTTTCTT.

This chain connects TRBV20-1 to TRBJ2-7, with TRBD2 as a possible D gene (6 bases). The CDR3 has 14 residues. Per the germline V gene, CDR1 is DFQATT and CDR2 is SNEGSKA (reference sequence). CDR3 region: CNARKEGVEYEQYF. The CDR3 nucleotides read TGCAATGCCAGAAAGGAGGGAGTGGAATACGAGCAGTACTTC.